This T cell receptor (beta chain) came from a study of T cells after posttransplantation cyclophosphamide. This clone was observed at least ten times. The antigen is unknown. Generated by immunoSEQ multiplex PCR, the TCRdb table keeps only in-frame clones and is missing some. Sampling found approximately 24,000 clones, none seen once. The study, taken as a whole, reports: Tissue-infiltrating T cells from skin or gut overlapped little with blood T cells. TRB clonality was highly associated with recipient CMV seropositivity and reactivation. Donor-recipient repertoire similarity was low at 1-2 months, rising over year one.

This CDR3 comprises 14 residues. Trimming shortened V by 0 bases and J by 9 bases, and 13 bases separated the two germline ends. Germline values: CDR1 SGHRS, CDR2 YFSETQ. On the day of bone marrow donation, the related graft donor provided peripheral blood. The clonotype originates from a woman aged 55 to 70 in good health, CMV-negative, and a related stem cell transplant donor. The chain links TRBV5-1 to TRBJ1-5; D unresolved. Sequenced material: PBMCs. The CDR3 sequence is CASSLEYGFGPQHF. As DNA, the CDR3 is TGCGCCAGCAGCTTGGAATACGGGTTTGGGCCCCAGCATTTT.